This T cell receptor (beta chain) was sequenced during a study of OX40 agonist ivuxolimab in advanced cancers. With respect to the entire study: The costimulatory receptor OX40 (CD134) was targeted by ivuxolimab, a fully human IgG2 agonistic monoclonal antibody. Intravenous ivuxolimab was administered to patients every 2 weeks at six dose levels: 0.01, 0.1, 0.3, 1.5, 3 and 10 mg/kg. Among the roughly 50 dose-escalation patients, approximately 20 had hepatocellular carcinoma, around 15 melanoma, 9 renal cell carcinoma and 9 head and neck cancer. In the dose-escalation cohort, around 80% of patients were male, and the mean age was approximately 60 years with a range of roughly 23 to 79. Patients were allowed to have had prior anti-PD-1, anti-PD-L1 or anti-CTLA-4 therapy, and 40% of the dose-escalation patients had previously received checkpoint inhibitors. Partial responses were achieved by three dose-escalation patients, of whom one had hepatocellular carcinoma and two had cutaneous melanoma. The purpose of peripheral TCRbeta sequencing was to test whether ivuxolimab changed TCR sequence diversity and led to clonal T-cell expansion. The paper covers the monotherapy dose-escalation part of the phase I ivuxolimab trial, which included N of about 50 patients.

From the cysteine through the phenylalanine, the CDR3 covers 15 amino acids. Of the read, only the CDR3 DNA is kept; its 45 bases are in frame from base 1. From a lookup of the germline V gene, CDR1 and CDR2 are MNHEY and SVGAGI. The V and J ends are trimmed by 7 bases and 0 bases, leaving 15 bases between them. The trial excluded patients who had a history of autoimmune disease or were on systemic immunosuppression. Peripheral blood for TCR sequencing was drawn from every dose cohort at baseline, at cycle 4 day 1 and at cycle 7 day 1. Samples came from an open-label, multicenter, first-in-human phase I dose-escalation trial of ivuxolimab. Adults with locally advanced or metastatic head and neck squamous cell, hepatocellular, melanoma or renal cell carcinoma were enrolled in the trial. Before TCR sequencing, CD4+ T cells and CD8+ T cells from peripheral blood were sorted into separate populations.

For this clone: The antigen it recognizes is unknown. Per-base quality was not reported, and no clone a single base away is much larger than it.

To sequence the TCRbeta CDR3 region, genomic DNA was isolated from the sorted cells. The immunoSEQ Assay was used to sequence the TCRbeta CDR3 regions. The source is immuneACCESS, and TCRdb retained only in-frame sequences with V and J called. Part of the clones is not carried over; for the studies checked, unresolved V genes explain less than half of this, and the remainder is unexplained. The sample includes 52,000 or so clones, with 85% to 95% observed a single time. 18% of the sample comes from the top ten. Points the paper makes about the study in general: At doses of 0.1 to 3.0 mg/kg, clonal expansion of both CD4+ and CD8+ T cells in blood was seen between baseline and week 6. After ivuxolimab, more expanded clones were found on average in CD8+ T cells than in CD4+ T cells. Which antigens the clonally expanded peripheral T cells were specific for was not determined. Low levels of normalized T-cell clonal expansion were also shown by some nonresponding patients. In the 0.1-3.0 mg/kg groups, partial responders were among the patients with the lowest normalized peripheral clonal expansion, particularly in CD8+ T cells.

The specimen was CD4+ or CD8+ T cells sorted from blood, collected in a trial of the OX40 agonist ivuxolimab. Recombination connected TRBV6-5 to TRBJ1-1, with the D segment identity uncertain. The TCR originated in an adult with an advanced solid tumor such as melanoma, head and neck, liver or kidney cancer. The nucleotide sequence reads TGTGCCAGCATCCCCCTCACGGCAATGAACACTGAAGCTTTCTTT. Translated, this gives CASIPLTAMNTEAFF.